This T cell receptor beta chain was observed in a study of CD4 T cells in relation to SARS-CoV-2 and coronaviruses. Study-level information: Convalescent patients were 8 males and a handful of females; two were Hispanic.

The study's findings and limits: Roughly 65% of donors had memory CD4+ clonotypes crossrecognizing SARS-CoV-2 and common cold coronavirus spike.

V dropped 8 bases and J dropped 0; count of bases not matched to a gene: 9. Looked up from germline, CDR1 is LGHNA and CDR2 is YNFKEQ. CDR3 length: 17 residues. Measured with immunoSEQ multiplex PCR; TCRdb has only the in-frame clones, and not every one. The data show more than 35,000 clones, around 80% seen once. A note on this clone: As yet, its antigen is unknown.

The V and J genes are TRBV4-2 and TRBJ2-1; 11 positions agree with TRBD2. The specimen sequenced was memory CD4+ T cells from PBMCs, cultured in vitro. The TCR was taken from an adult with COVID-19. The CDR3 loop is CASSQGLAGGSYNEQFF. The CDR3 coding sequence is TGTGCCAGCTCTCAGGGCCTAGCGGGAGGCTCCTACAATGAGCAGTTCTTC.